Below, one T cell receptor (beta chain) is given with its context. The data are from a study of blood T cell repertoires in COVID-19. About the research overall: COVID-19 samples collected from the United States, Italy and Spain covered acute and convalescent phases. The cDNA or gDNA used as material had been derived from T cells, B-cell-depleted T cells, or PBMCs.

With 9 bases clipped from V and 2 bases from J, the junction kept 6 bases outside the gene matches. CDR3 length equals 13 residues. Germline V gene sequence: CDR1 SNHLY, CDR2 FYNNEI. As processed by the authors: Scientists estimated how many nucleated cells there were by amplifying reference gene primers. The protocol was immunoSEQ multiplex PCR, while the TCRdb copy is restricted to in-frame clones and leaves out a portion. D and trimming were read from the DNA, whereas the V and J calls and clone size are those reported in that table. The sample yields a few hundred thousand clones, more than 70% seen once.

This clonotype originated in a woman over 75 with acute or convalescent COVID-19. The chain joins TRBV2 to TRBJ1-2; 7 nucleotides match TRBD1. Sequenced sample: peripheral blood. CDR3 residues: CASDQGVNYGYTF. The CDR3 nucleotides read TGTGCCAGTGATCAGGGGGTGAACTATGGCTACACCTTC.